Following are 16 T cell receptor beta chains from one sample sequenced in a study of OX40 agonist ivuxolimab in advanced cancers. Library prep was done by the immunoSEQ multiplex PCR assay. TCRdb mirrors the immuneACCESS table, restricted to in-frame sequences. Some clones are absent from its copies; in checked studies, under half trace to an unresolved V gene, and the reason for the others is unknown. The sample contains 55,000 to 95,000 clones, 70% to 90% of them found a single time. Around 2.7% of the sample belongs to the ten largest clones. The material sequenced was CD4+ or CD8+ T cells sorted from blood, taken in a trial of the OX40 agonist ivuxolimab. These receptors all come from an adult with an advanced solid tumor such as melanoma, head and neck, liver or kidney cancer.

This sequence joins TRBV4-2 and TRBJ1-3; D remains ambiguous. V shed 0 bases and J shed 0 bases, with 9 bases lying between them. The V gene's germline CDR1 is LGHNA and CDR2 YNFKEQ. The CDR3 is made up of 16 amino acids. This CDR3 reads CASSQEFQYSGNTIYF. CDR3 DNA sequence: TGTGCCAGCAGCCAAGAGTTCCAGTACTCTGGAAACACCATATATTTT.

This clone was seen once. V and J are TRBV12-5 and TRBJ1-3; no firm D call. The V and J ends lost 6 bases and 0 bases respectively, with 9 bases between them. The CDR3 length is 14 residues. The germline CDR1 and CDR2 sequences are LGHNT and FRNRAP. The CDR3 nucleotides are TGTGCTAGTGGCACAGCGAACTCTGGAAACACCATATATTTT. Encoded protein: CASGTANSGNTIYF. The variable domain in full, completed from reference TRBV12-5 and TRBJ1-3, reads DARVTQTPRHKVTEMGQEVTMRCQPILGHNTVFWYRQTMMQGLELLAYFRNRAPLDDSGMPKDRFSAEMPDATLATLKIQPSEPRDSAVYFCASGTANSGNTIYFGEGSWLTVV.

The chain carries TRBV5-1 and TRBJ1-1; D might be TRBD1 (5 bases). The germline V gene encodes CDR1 SGHRS and CDR2 YFSETQ. Trimming pared 0 bases from V and 3 bases from J, leaving 9 bases between. This CDR3 spans 14 amino acids. The CDR3 protein is CASSLEGRDTEAFF. CDR3 nucleotide sequence: TGCGCCAGCAGCTTGGAGGGACGAGACACTGAAGCTTTCTTT.

The chain combines TRBV5-1 with TRBJ2-3; 9 bases line up with TRBD1. The germline V gene has CDR1 SGHRS and CDR2 YFSETQ. This CDR3 spans 15 amino acids. Germline trimming cut 4 bases from V and 6 bases from J; bases unmatched to any gene: 9. Written as DNA, the CDR3 is TGCGCCAGCAGCCGCACAGGGGGCGCATGGGATACGCAGTATTTT. This encodes CASSRTGGAWDTQYF.

The chain combines TRBV5-1 with TRBJ2-3, with D tentatively TRBD1 (6 bases). The CDR3 has 17 residues. The V end lost 0 bases, the J end lost 1 base, and 15 bases lay between the germline ends. Germline V gene lookup returns CDR1 SGHRS and CDR2 YFSETQ. The CDR3 DNA reads TGCGCCAGCAGCTTGGTGGGGACACTCCAAGGCACAGATACGCAGTATTTT. This codes for CASSLVGTLQGTDTQYF.

The V gene is TRBV5-6, the J gene TRBJ2-3; D is perhaps TRBD2 (6 bases). V lost 6 bases, J lost 4 bases, and 15 bases lay in between. CDR1 and CDR2 (germline): SGHDT, YYEEEE. The CDR3 consists of 14 residues. CDR3 DNA sequence: TGTGCCAGCACCGACAGTCGGGGGTCAGATACGCAGTATTTT. Residues: CASTDSRGSDTQYF.

In this sample, this clone turned up once. The rearrangement joins TRBV5-1 to TRBJ2-1; TRBD2 aligns across 13 bases. From germline, CDR1 is SGHRS and CDR2 YFSETQ. The CDR3 loop spans 15 amino acids. Trimming at V came to 4 bases and at J to 9 bases, leaving 7 bases not matched to a gene. The DNA for the CDR3 is TGCGCCAGCAGCCTCACTAGCGGGAGGGCCGTTGAGCAGTTCTTC. Translation: CASSLTSGRAVEQFF.

The chain recombines TRBV6-1 with TRBJ1-3; D gene uncertain. Germline CDR1 is MNHNS and CDR2 is SASEGT. The V and J ends lost 7 bases and 4 bases respectively, with 11 bases between them. The CDR3 consists of 13 residues. CDR3 sequence: CASKSGGGNTIYF. For the CDR3, the DNA is TGTGCCAGCAAGTCAGGAGGGGGAAACACCATATATTTT.

The CDR3 bases are TGTGCCAGCAGTGATTGGGGGGGGTCGGATACGCAGTATTTT. Its protein is CASSDWGGSDTQYF. The chain employs TRBV2 and TRBJ2-3; 7 bases line up with TRBD2. From germline, CDR1 is SNHLY and CDR2 FYNNEI. V was pared by 3 bases and J by 6 bases, with 6 bases of the junction left unmatched. The CDR3 has 14 residues.

The gene calls are TRBV2 and TRBJ1-1; 7 bases align to TRBD1. The ends lost 6 bases at V and 5 bases at J; junction bases unmatched: 9. CDR3 length equals 14 residues. Per the germline V gene, CDR1 is SNHLY and CDR2 is FYNNEI. The chain's CDR3 is CASRVDRAGTEAFF. CDR3 nucleotides: TGTGCCAGCAGGGTCGACAGGGCAGGGACTGAAGCTTTCTTT.

The V call is TRBV7-9, the J call TRBJ1-1; 12 positions agree with TRBD1. From germline, CDR1 is SEHNR and CDR2 FQNEAQ (reference sequence). V lost 2 bases, J lost 5 bases, and 3 bases stayed unmatched. This CDR3 comprises 15 residues. Here the CDR3 reads CASSLRDRGLTEAFF. In nucleotides, the CDR3 is TGTGCCAGCAGCTTACGGGACAGGGGGCTTACTGAAGCTTTCTTT.

Only one count was recorded for this clone. V usage is TRBV2 and J usage is TRBJ1-2; D is perhaps TRBD1 (6 bases). The ends were cut back, 2 bases at V and 4 bases at J, with 14 bases in the middle. Germline loops: CDR1 SNHLY, CDR2 FYNNEI. This CDR3 is built from 15 residues. The CDR3 nucleotides read TGTGCCAGCAGTGAAAACCCCACGGGGGCCTATGGCTACACCTTC. Amino acids: CASSENPTGAYGYTF.

This clone appeared a single time. The rearrangement links TRBV6-5 to TRBJ1-2; D gene uncertain. The CDR3 is 14 amino acids. CDR1 and CDR2 (germline): MNHEY, SVGAGI. Trimming took 8 bases from V and 8 from J, leaving 21 bases between them. CDR3 nucleotide sequence: TGTGCCAGCGCCGATGGCATAAACCCGATCGGCTACACCTTC. The encoded protein is CASADGINPIGYTF.

This clone came up a few times. The chain uses TRBV6-4 and TRBJ1-2; no definite D call. Germline CDR1 MRHNA, CDR2 SNTAGT. This CDR3 has 14 residues. V lost 4 bases and J lost 1, with 10 bases in between. The CDR3 loop reads CASSVHGDNYGYTF. The CDR3 nucleotides read TGTGCCAGCAGTGTCCACGGGGATAACTATGGCTACACCTTC.

Notes on this clone: The sample carries other DNA sequences with the same CDR3. The chain joins TRBV6-5 to TRBJ1-5, with D unclear. V lost 0 bases to trimming and J lost 1 base, with 7 bases between them. CDR3 size: 15 residues. The germline gives CDR1 MNHEY, CDR2 SVGAGI. This CDR3 is CASSYSGRSNQPQHF. As DNA, the CDR3 is TGTGCCAGCAGTTACTCGGGCCGGAGCAATCAGCCCCAGCATTTT.

This clone showed up just a few times. The genes are TRBV11-2 and TRBJ1-1; maybe TRBD1 (6 bases). The CDR3 is 15 residues long. V was cut by 5 bases and J by 0 bases, with 13 bases left in between. CDR1 is SGHAT, CDR2 FQNNGV, per germline. CDR3 loop: CASSPQGQLNTEAFF. The CDR3 region has the DNA TGTGCCAGCAGCCCTCAGGGGCAATTGAACACTGAAGCTTTCTTT.